This passage covers 30 T cell receptor beta chains from one sample sequenced in a study of T cell repertoires in cytomegalovirus infection. TCRdb itself ran the reads through MiXCR, one entry per CDR3 protein. The sample includes around 490,000 distinct CDR3 sequences, about a quarter seen only once; the top ten take about 13%. The sequenced material came from PBMCs. These receptors all come from a human donor in good health (CMV status not recorded). Some clones in this sample may be carry-over from other donors' samples.

The genes are TRBV10-3 and TRBJ2-1; D is unclear. This CDR3 contains 17 residues. The V end lost 3 bases, the J end lost 0 bases, and 15 bases lay between the germline ends. CDR1 is ENHRY, CDR2 SYGVKD, per germline. Here the CDR3 reads CAISDSLGGNSYNEQFF. The DNA of the CDR3 is TGTGCCATCAGTGATTCTCTTGGCGGTAACTCCTACAATGAGCAGTTCTTC.

This clonotype was detected a few times. The chain employs TRBV7-9 and TRBJ1-4; D may be TRBD1 (5 bases). The germline CDR1 and CDR2 sequences are SEHNR and FQNEAQ (reference sequence). V was shortened by 0 bases and J by 4 bases, with 9 bases between the two germline ends. The CDR3 is 15 residues long. The CDR3 DNA sequence: TGTGCCAGCAGCTTAGCGCGAGGGGATAATGAAAAACTGTTTTTT. This encodes CASSLARGDNEKLFF.

V gene TRBV6-5 combines with J gene TRBJ1-5, with 8 bases lining up with TRBD1. V lost 4 bases and J lost 1; bases outside the gene matches: 3. Germline loops: CDR1 MNHEY, CDR2 SVGAGI. The CDR3 consists of 15 residues. In nucleotides, the CDR3 is TGTGCCAGCAGTTCGGGACAGGCAAGCAATCAGCCCCAGCATTTT. This encodes CASSSGQASNQPQHF.

In its sample, this clonotype was seen many times. The chain uses TRBV7-8 and TRBJ2-7, with D possibly called TRBD1 or TRBD2 (5 bases each). The V gene lost 2 bases and the J gene lost 3 bases, with 11 bases spanning the gap. The CDR3 totals 14 residues. CDR1 and CDR2 from the germline V gene are SGHVS and FQNEAQ. CDR3 sequence reads: CASSLPGSGYEQYV. CDR3 DNA: TGTGCCAGCAGCTTACCAGGGAGTGGCTACGAGCAGTACGTC.

This clonotype was counted between two and nine times. This rearrangement joins TRBV7-2 to TRBJ2-7; D is unclear. CDR1 and CDR2 from the germline V gene are SGHTA and FQGNSA. Trimming shortened V by 1 base and J by 2 bases, and 9 bases separated the two germline ends. The CDR3 length is 14 residues. The CDR3 region is CASSLGAFAYEQYF. CDR3 DNA: TGTGCCAGCAGCTTAGGAGCTTTCGCCTACGAGCAGTACTTC.

CDR3 nucleotides: TGCGCCAGCAGCCAAGTAGTCCGGAATAACTATGGCTACACCTTC. As protein: CASSQVVRNNYGYTF. The chain is built from TRBV4-1 and TRBJ1-2; the D is unclear. CDR1 MGHRA and CDR2 YSYEKL come from the germline V gene. With 1 base removed from V and 1 base from J, the gap between germline ends came to 10 bases. The CDR3 contains 15 residues.

The table lists this clonotype with many counts. This chain joins TRBV7-3 and TRBJ1-1; D not certain. V shed 2 bases and J shed 3 bases, with 7 bases lying between them. This CDR3 spans 13 amino acids. Germline lookup yields CDR1 SGHTA and CDR2 FQGTGA. The CDR3 loop is CASSLSVHTEAFF. In DNA form, the CDR3 reads TGTGCCAGCAGCTTATCAGTTCACACTGAAGCTTTCTTT.

This chain connects TRBV4-1 to TRBJ1-2; D not resolved. Between the trimmed V and J ends, which lost 1 base and 4 bases, there was a span of 10 bases. The CDR3 covers 14 residues. The germline V gene has CDR1 MGHRA and CDR2 YSYEKL. The CDR3 loop reads CASSQGTAFYGYTF. Written as DNA, the CDR3 is TGCGCCAGCAGCCAAGGGACGGCTTTCTATGGCTACACCTTC.

In its sample, this clonotype was seen many times. CDR3 DNA: TGTGCCAGCAGCCCCAACCTTGGCCCTGAAGCTTTCTTT. It is translated as CASSPNLGPEAFF. The chain joins TRBV7-8 to TRBJ1-1, with D uncertain. The CDR3 totals 13 residues. Germline-derived CDR1 and CDR2 are SGHVS and FQNEAQ. Deletions cut 5 bases from V and 6 bases from J, with 13 bases between.

This clonotype was observed at least ten times. V and J are TRBV7-9 and TRBJ2-1; TRBD2 matches 11 bases. V lost 6 bases, J lost 8 bases, and 12 bases stayed unmatched. Germline V gives CDR1 SEHNR, CDR2 FQNEAQ (reference sequence). The CDR3 is made up of 16 amino acids. This CDR3 reads CASSSKTSGRWDEQFF. The CDR3 DNA reads TGTGCCAGCAGTTCAAAAACTAGCGGGAGATGGGATGAGCAGTTCTTC. The full variable domain, completed using reference TRBV7-9 and TRBJ2-1, is DTGVSQNPRHKITKRGQNVTFRCDPISEHNRLYWYRQTLGQGPEFLTYFQNEAQLEKSRLLSDRFSAERPKGSFSTLEIQRTEQGDSAMYLCASSSKTSGRWDEQFFGPGTRLTVL.

The rearrangement joins TRBV7-8 to TRBJ2-1; 12 nucleotides agree with TRBD2. Losses at the gene ends were 3 bases for V and 8 bases for J; bases not matched to a gene: 11. The germline V gene encodes CDR1 SGHVS and CDR2 FQNEAQ. This CDR3 comprises 17 residues. The CDR3 DNA is TGTGCCAGCAGCTTCGATAGGCTAGCGGGAGGGCCCTATGAGCAGTTCTTC. Translating gives CASSFDRLAGGPYEQFF.

This clonotype occurred a few times. V gene TRBV19 combines with J gene TRBJ1-2, with D unresolved. Germline loops: CDR1 LNHDA, CDR2 SQIVND (reference sequence). V was pared by 1 base and J by 4 bases, with 10 bases between. CDR3 length: 14 residues. CDR3 in DNA: TGTGCCAGTAGTATAGTACTTCTCGGCTATGGCTACACCTTC. It translates to CASSIVLLGYGYTF.

The chain is built from TRBV12-3 or TRBV12-4 and TRBJ2-5, with D unresolved. The V end was cut by 3 bases, the J end by 2 bases, with 10 bases between. This CDR3 has 14 residues. The CDR3 region is CASSLSVAQETQYF. The CDR3, as DNA: TGTGCCAGCAGTTTGTCCGTCGCTCAAGAGACCCAGTACTTC.

The chain combines TRBV28 with TRBJ1-2; the match to TRBD1 covers 11 bases. V lost 4 bases, J lost 4 bases, and 14 bases stayed unmatched. This CDR3 is 18 amino acids long. Germline V gene sequence: CDR1 MDHEN, CDR2 SYDVKM. CDR3 bases: TGTGCCAGCAGTTCCTCGGGACAGGGGGGAGCGGTAGGCTATGGCTACACCTTC. Translated, it gives CASSSSGQGGAVGYGYTF.

This clonotype was counted ten times or more. CDR3 residues: CASSLDRSNTEAFF. The CDR3 nucleotides are TGTGCCAGCAGCCTAGACAGATCGAACACTGAAGCTTTCTTT. This chain links TRBV7-2 with TRBJ1-1; the D gene is possibly TRBD1 (5 bases). The V end lost 5 bases, the J end lost 1 base, and 11 bases lay between the germline ends. There are 14 residues in the CDR3. CDR1 and CDR2 (germline): SGHTA, FQGNSA.

This chain uses TRBV7-6 with TRBJ2-1; 13 bases agree with TRBD2. CDR1 is SGHVS and CDR2 is FNYEAQ in the germline V gene. CDR3 length: 13 amino acids. The CDR3 nucleotides read TGTGTCACCGGACTAGCGGGAGACAATGAGCAGTTCTTC. Translated, it gives CVTGLAGDNEQFF.

Details on this clonotype: Sequence at one end of the junction differs from germline and may be a read error. The chain uses TRBV7-7 and TRBJ2-2; D gene ambiguous. Germline V gene data show CDR1 as SSHAT and CDR2 as FNYEAQ (reference sequence). The CDR3 extends over 14 amino acids. The CDR3 is CASSFSSDTGELFF. The CDR3 coding sequence is TGTGCTAGCAGCTTCTCTAGTGACACCGGGGAGCTGTTTTTT.

This clonotype appeared once. The chain has TRBV5-4 and TRBJ2-5; D unclear. The germline V and J ends were trimmed by 0 bases and 2 bases, with 11 bases remaining between them. In germline, CDR1 is SGHNT, CDR2 YYREEE (reference sequence). The CDR3 is made up of 15 amino acids. CDR3 sequence reads: CASSLEGLLQETQYF. The CDR3 DNA follows: TGTGCCAGCAGCTTGGAAGGTCTTCTGCAAGAGACCCAGTACTTC.

This chain connects TRBV19 to TRBJ2-3, with a possible D match to TRBD2 (5 bases). Germline CDR1 LNHDA, CDR2 SQIVND (reference sequence). Trimming cost V 1 base and J 1 base, with 9 bases left between them. The length of the CDR3 is 15 residues. CDR3 residues: CASSIGGSGTDTQYF. The CDR3 DNA reads as TGTGCCAGTAGTATAGGTGGTAGCGGCACAGATACGCAGTATTTT.

This clonotype has ten or more counts. The chain recombines TRBV7-2 with TRBJ2-7; no definite D call. The CDR3 covers 14 residues. Trimming took 5 bases from V and 5 from J, leaving 16 bases between them. CDR1 is SGHTA, CDR2 FQGNSA, per germline. In nucleotides, the CDR3 is TGTGCCAGCAGCCCCCCGAGGTTGGTCCACGAGCAGTACGTC. It encodes CASSPPRLVHEQYV.

This clonotype was picked up a small number of times. The chain couples TRBV6-1 to TRBJ1-2; 12 nucleotides match TRBD1. CDR1 is MNHNS, CDR2 SASEGT, per germline. The CDR3 has 14 amino acids. J lost 6 bases, V lost 7 bases, and 6 bases had no gene match. DNA for the CDR3: TGTGCCAGCACCGGGACAGGGGGCTGGAATGGCTACACCTTC. Its protein product is CASTGTGGWNGYTF.

The V and J genes are TRBV7-3 and TRBJ2-2; the D gene could be TRBD1 or TRBD2 (6 bases each). V lost 6 bases to trimming and J lost 5 bases, with 16 bases between them. The CDR3 spans 15 residues. CDR1 is SGHTA and CDR2 is FQGTGA in the germline V gene. Written as DNA, the CDR3 is TGTGCCAGCAGTCGAGTGGGGGGCGCGACCGGGGAGCTGTTTTTT. Protein: CASSRVGGATGELFF.

This clonotype was recorded a few times. The CDR3 sequence is CASSLLAGDSYEQYV. The CDR3 DNA follows: TGCGCCAGCAGCCTACTAGCGGGGGACTCCTACGAGCAGTACGTC. J is TRBJ2-7 and V is TRBV5-1; 11 positions match TRBD2. V lost 4 bases and J lost 0; bases outside the gene matches: 3. The CDR3 totals 15 residues. Germline V gene sequence: CDR1 SGHRS, CDR2 YFSETQ.

V is TRBV20-1 and J is TRBJ2-1; possible D gene TRBD1, 6 bases. V was cut by 0 bases and J by 5 bases, with 17 bases left in between. CDR1 is DFQATT and CDR2 is SNEGSKA in the germline V gene (reference sequence). CDR3 length equals 16 residues. The CDR3 loop reads CSARETRGQKDNEQFF. Here the CDR3 DNA reads TGCAGTGCTAGAGAGACAAGGGGACAAAAAGACAATGAGCAGTTCTTC.

The chain employs TRBV5-4 and TRBJ2-1; the match to TRBD2 covers 8 bases. Trimming removed 3 bases from V and 6 bases from J; junction bases left unmatched: 5. This CDR3 is built from 14 residues. Germline V CDR1 and CDR2: SGHNT, YYREEE (reference sequence). The CDR3 loop reads CASSSLRGGNEQFF. In nucleotides, the CDR3 is TGTGCCAGCAGCTCATTACGGGGGGGCAATGAGCAGTTCTTC.

V gene TRBV5-6 combines with J gene TRBJ2-1, with 7 bases matching TRBD2. Per germline, CDR1 SGHDT and CDR2 YYEEEE. V lost 4 bases, J lost 12 bases, and 10 bases stayed unmatched. The CDR3 runs 13 residues. In nucleotides, the CDR3 is TGTGCCAGCAGCAACACGGGACTATCCGTGCAGTTCTTC. Translating gives CASSNTGLSVQFF.

V is TRBV6-2 or TRBV6-3 and J is TRBJ2-7; a weak D match, TRBD1 (5 bases). Per germline, CDR1 MNHEY and CDR2 SVGEGT. Trimming shortened V by 6 bases and J by 7 bases, and 16 bases separated the two germline ends. This CDR3 spans 13 amino acids. In nucleotides, the CDR3 is TGTGCCAGCAGGCCAACAGGTTCGAGGGAGCAGTACTTC. This encodes CASRPTGSREQYF.

Regarding this clonotype: This sequence may be a read error, since a much larger clone differs from it by one base. The rearrangement uses TRBV6-6 and TRBJ1-5, with 7 nucleotides matching TRBD1. Germline loops: CDR1 MNHNY, CDR2 SVGAGI (reference sequence). The CDR3 runs 13 residues. CDR3 loop: CASTRDRNQPPHF. DNA of the CDR3: TGTGCCAGCACGCGGGACAGAAATCAGCCCCCGCATTTT.

There are many counts of this clonotype. This chain joins TRBV7-2 and TRBJ1-1, with TRBD1 identical over 7 bases. V shed 1 base, J shed 1 base, and the junction held 3 bases outside the gene matches. The CDR3 loop spans 15 amino acids. Germline assignment: CDR1 SGHTA and CDR2 FQGNSA. CDR3 sequence (DNA): TGTGCCAGCAGCTTAGTGCAGGGGGGGAACACTGAAGCTTTCTTT. This codes for CASSLVQGGNTEAFF.

This clonotype was observed at least ten times. J is TRBJ2-1 and V is TRBV7-2, with D hard to call. Germline CDR1 SGHTA, CDR2 FQGNSA. V was clipped by 3 bases and J by 12 bases, with 15 bases between them. This CDR3 is 13 amino acids long. The CDR3 loop is CASSFTDETGQFF. The CDR3 region has the DNA TGTGCCAGCAGCTTTACGGACGAAACGGGGCAGTTCTTC. The complete variable domain, with remaining parts taken from reference TRBV7-2 and TRBJ2-1, reads GAGVSQSPSNKVTEKGKDVELRCDPISGHTALYWYRQSLGQGLEFLIYFQGNSAPDKSGLPSDRFSAERTGGSVSTLTIQRTQQEDSAVYLCASSFTDETGQFFGPGTRLTVL.